The 14 T cell receptor beta chains given below trace back to one sample, sequenced in a study of T cell responses to AZD1222 COVID-19 vaccine. The protocol was immunoSEQ multiplex PCR, while the TCRdb copy is restricted to in-frame clones and leaves out a portion. This repertoire shows over 110,000 clones, 90% to 95% found once; its top ten account for 5.1%. Sequenced here: peripheral blood, sampled on day 0 of AZD1222 vaccination. All receptors come from an adult in good health.

The chain recombines TRBV14 with TRBJ2-7, with TRBD1 matching over 7 bases. CDR1 is SGHDN and CDR2 is FVKESK in the germline V gene. Trimming cost V 4 bases and J 6 bases; bases outside gene matches: 9. There are 14 residues in the CDR3. The CDR3 DNA sequence: TGTGCCAGCAGCCCTACGGGACAGTCGTCCGAGCAGTACTTC. Translation: CASSPTGQSSEQYF.

The gene calls are TRBV19 and TRBJ2-5; D may correspond to TRBD1 or TRBD2 (6 bases each). Germline V gives CDR1 LNHDA, CDR2 SQIVND (reference sequence). V was cut by 5 bases and J by 3 bases, with 13 bases left in between. This CDR3 is 14 amino acids long. The CDR3 protein is CASSYGGTEETQYF. The CDR3 bases are TGTGCCAGTAGTTACGGGGGCACTGAAGAGACCCAGTACTTC.

The gene calls are TRBV18 and TRBJ2-7; 9 positions agree with TRBD2. The CDR3 covers 15 residues. The V gene's germline CDR1 is KGHSH and CDR2 LQKENI. J was trimmed by 3 bases and V by 2 bases; bases with no gene match: 5. CDR3 sequence: CASSPTATSGYEQYF. CDR3 nucleotide sequence: TGTGCCAGCTCACCAACCGCGACTAGCGGCTACGAGCAGTACTTC.

This chain links TRBV4-3 with TRBJ1-1, with a possible D match to TRBD1 (5 bases). The germline V gene has CDR1 LGHNA and CDR2 YSLEER. This CDR3 spans 15 amino acids. Trimming took off 4 bases at V and 0 bases at J, with 12 bases between the two ends. CDR3 in DNA: TGCGCCAGCAGCCGCAGGGACGGCATGAACACTGAAGCTTTCTTT. Protein product: CASSRRDGMNTEAFF.

In its sample, this clone was seen once. The rearrangement joins TRBV10-1 to TRBJ2-1, with TRBD2 matching over 8 bases. V shed 2 bases, J shed 2 bases, and the junction held 5 bases outside the gene matches. Looked up from germline, CDR1 is WNHNN and CDR2 is SYGVQD (reference sequence). The CDR3 extends over 16 amino acids. CDR3 loop: CASSEAGTRTYNEQFF. For the CDR3, the DNA is TGCGCCAGCAGTGAGGCCGGGACTAGGACCTACAATGAGCAGTTCTTC.

The gene calls are TRBV19 and TRBJ1-3; no firm D call. V was clipped by 7 bases and J by 0 bases, with 4 bases between them. Germline assignment: CDR1 LNHDA and CDR2 SQIVND (reference sequence). The CDR3 is 12 amino acids. The CDR3 bases are TGTGCCAGTACCGTCTCTGGAAACACCATATATTTT. It is translated as CASTVSGNTIYF.

The chain has TRBV19 and TRBJ1-3, with 9 bases lining up with TRBD1. This CDR3 region has 16 residues. Germline CDR1 LNHDA, CDR2 SQIVND (reference sequence). J lost 2 bases, V lost 5 bases, and 7 bases had no gene match. Here the CDR3 DNA reads TGTGCCAGTAGTCATTCCGGGACAGGGACTGGAAACACCATATATTTT. Translated: CASSHSGTGTGNTIYF. The full variable domain, its missing parts supplied by reference TRBV19 and TRBJ1-3, is DGGITQSPKYLFRKEGQNVTLSCEQNLNHDAMYWYRQDPGQGLRLIYYSQIVNDFQKGDIAEGYSVSREKKESFPLTVTSAQKNPTAFYLCASSHSGTGTGNTIYFGEGSWLTVV.

The V call is TRBV29-1, the J call TRBJ2-7, with TRBD1 matching 7 bases. This CDR3 has 14 amino acids. Germline lookup yields CDR1 SQVTM and CDR2 ANQGSEA. With V trimmed by 4 bases and J by 1 base, 7 bases remained unmatched. In DNA form, the CDR3 reads TGCAGCGTTGGGGGACAGTCTGTTTCCTACGAGCAGTACTTC. Translation gives CSVGGQSVSYEQYF.

This clone was detected only once. The chain couples TRBV2 to TRBJ2-3; 12 bases fit TRBD2. Germline assignment: CDR1 SNHLY and CDR2 FYNNEI. The CDR3 is 17 amino acids. The V gene end was trimmed by 5 bases and the J gene end by 0 bases; junction bases not matched to a gene: 6. CDR3 sequence (DNA): TGTGCCAGCAGTACGACTAGCGGGGGCCCTAGCACAGATACGCAGTATTTT. The encoded protein is CASSTTSGGPSTDTQYF.

The rearrangement uses TRBV28 and TRBJ1-5, with D perhaps matching TRBD1 (6 bases). V shed 3 bases and J shed 0 bases, with 9 bases lying between them. Per the germline V gene, CDR1 is MDHEN and CDR2 is SYDVKM. CDR3 length equals 15 residues. The CDR3 DNA reads TGTGCCAGCAGTTTGGCGGGACATAGCAATCAGCCCCAGCATTTT. Its translation: CASSLAGHSNQPQHF.

This clone was found once. The chain uses TRBV7-2 and TRBJ1-5; D possibly corresponds to TRBD1 (5 bases). In germline, CDR1 is SGHTA, CDR2 FQGNSA. Trimming stripped 1 base from V and 7 bases from J, with 11 bases between. This CDR3 has 14 amino acids. The CDR3 sequence: CASSLDGQGQPQHF. The CDR3 DNA follows: TGTGCCAGCAGCTTAGATGGACAAGGGCAGCCCCAGCATTTT.

This clone was found once. The V and J genes are TRBV23-1 and TRBJ2-2; D call uncertain. TRBV23-1 is an ORF; its function is uncertain. Trimming pared 2 bases from V and 5 bases from J, leaving 9 bases between. This CDR3 contains 14 residues. This chain's CDR3 is CASSQSTTTGELFF. The CDR3 DNA reads TGCGCCAGCAGTCAAAGTACAACGACCGGGGAGCTGTTTTTT.

This chain joins TRBV7-8 and TRBJ2-7; 7 nucleotides align to TRBD1. V lost 4 bases and J lost 2; bases outside the gene matches: 5. Germline CDR1 and CDR2: SGHVS and FQNEAQ. CDR3 length: 14 amino acids. Here the CDR3 reads CASSYGDRAYEQYF. CDR3 nucleotide sequence: TGTGCCAGCAGCTATGGGGACAGAGCCTACGAGCAGTACTTC.

The genes are TRBV6-5 and TRBJ2-7; no clear D. V was trimmed by 4 bases and J by 11 bases, leaving 12 bases between them. The germline V gene has CDR1 MNHEY and CDR2 SVGAGI. This CDR3 has 11 amino acids. The CDR3 loop is CASSSPIEEYF. In DNA form, the CDR3 reads TGTGCCAGCAGTTCCCCGATAGAAGAGTACTTC.